One and the same sample provided the 29 T cell receptor beta chains below, sequenced in a study of OX40 agonist ivuxolimab in advanced cancers. The table came from immunoSEQ multiplex PCR; TCRdb's copy has only in-frame clones and leaves some out. The sample yields 40,000 to 55,000 clones, 85% to 95% seen once. Sequenced material: CD4+ or CD8+ T cells sorted from blood, taken in a trial of the OX40 agonist ivuxolimab. The receptor set was obtained from an adult with an advanced solid tumor such as melanoma, head and neck, liver or kidney cancer.

The rearrangement links TRBV14 to TRBJ1-4; perhaps TRBD1 as D (6 bases). Per germline, CDR1 SGHDN and CDR2 FVKESK. V lost 0 bases and J lost 8, with 25 bases in between. This CDR3 has 19 residues. CDR3 sequence (DNA): TGTGCCAGCAGCCAAGACGGAATGTCGGGGGACATCGGTCCCGAAAAACTGTTTTTT. Its translation: CASSQDGMSGDIGPEKLFF.

This clone was counted between two and nine times. This rearrangement joins TRBV27 to TRBJ2-1; the D call may be TRBD1 or TRBD2 (5 bases each). Germline CDR1 MNHEY, CDR2 SMNVEV (reference sequence). This CDR3 contains 14 residues. V was clipped by 5 bases and J by 2 bases, with 10 bases between them. The CDR3 region is CASSTVGAYNEQFF. In nucleotides, the CDR3 is TGTGCCAGCAGTACGGTGGGGGCCTACAATGAGCAGTTCTTC.

CDR3 coding DNA: TGTGCCAGCAGCCCGTGGACTGGATCGGGGAATGAGCAGTTCTTC. It yields the protein CASSPWTGSGNEQFF. The chain couples TRBV7-6 to TRBJ2-1; tentatively, D is TRBD2 (5 bases). This CDR3 has 15 residues. Germline CDR1 SGHVS, CDR2 FNYEAQ. Between the trimmed V and J ends, which lost 5 bases and 7 bases, there was a span of 18 bases.

V gene TRBV27 combines with J gene TRBJ2-2; D is ambiguous. Trimming pared 8 bases from V and 3 bases from J, leaving 16 bases between. In germline, CDR1 is MNHEY, CDR2 SMNVEV (reference sequence). The CDR3 extends over 15 amino acids. CDR3 loop: CASAHGQRYTGELFF. For the CDR3, the DNA is TGTGCCAGCGCGCACGGGCAAAGGTACACCGGGGAGCTGTTTTTT.

The chain combines TRBV15 with TRBJ1-5; D possibly corresponds to TRBD1 (5 bases). Germline CDR1 is LNHNV and CDR2 is YYDKDF (reference sequence). This CDR3 spans 15 amino acids. Trimming shortened V by 4 bases and J by 7 bases, and 17 bases separated the two germline ends. The CDR3 loop is CATSTPVMGPQPQHF. As DNA, the CDR3 is TGTGCCACCAGCACCCCCGTAATGGGGCCCCAGCCCCAGCATTTT.

In DNA form, the CDR3 reads TGTGCCAGCAGTTTATCGACGCTTACAAACACAGATACGCAGTATTTT. This codes for CASSLSTLTNTDTQYF. The chain employs TRBV28 and TRBJ2-3; no clear D. The V end lost 1 base, the J end lost 2 bases, and 13 bases lay between the germline ends. This CDR3 spans 16 amino acids. Germline V gives CDR1 MDHEN, CDR2 SYDVKM.

The rearrangement links TRBV7-2 to TRBJ1-2; D not resolved. Trimming cost V 5 bases and J 4 bases, with 14 bases left between them. The CDR3 totals 14 residues. The germline V gene has CDR1 SGHTA and CDR2 FQGNSA. CDR3 sequence reads: CASSPPGSPYGYTF. CDR3 sequence (DNA): TGTGCCAGCAGCCCCCCCGGCTCGCCCTATGGCTACACCTTC.

This chain links TRBV5-4 with TRBJ2-3; D remains ambiguous. This CDR3 has 16 residues. V lost 2 bases to trimming and J lost 1 base, with 14 bases between them. Germline V CDR1 and CDR2: SGHNT, YYREEE (reference sequence). The CDR3: CASSFKQQDRTDTQYF. The DNA for the CDR3 is TGTGCCAGCAGCTTTAAACAGCAAGACCGCACAGATACGCAGTATTTT.

The chain uses TRBV7-4 and TRBJ1-1; D is unresolved. Per germline, CDR1 SGHVT and CDR2 SQSDAQ. Trimming removed 2 bases at V and 1 base at J, with 2 bases between. This CDR3 spans 12 amino acids. The CDR3, as DNA: TGTGCCAGCAGCTTAAAGAACACTGAAGCTTTCTTT. Its translation: CASSLKNTEAFF.

V and J are TRBV28 and TRBJ2-7; D not resolved. This CDR3 is 14 amino acids long. Per the germline V gene, CDR1 is MDHEN and CDR2 is SYDVKM. V was cut by 5 bases and J by 3 bases, with 14 bases left in between. The DNA for the CDR3 is TGTGCCAGCAGTACACGAGACGGGTTCTACGAGCAGTACTTC. Its translation: CASSTRDGFYEQYF. Variable domain in full (rest from reference TRBV28 and TRBJ2-7): DVKVTQSSRYLVKRTGEKVFLECVQDMDHENMFWYRQDPGLGLRLIYFSYDVKMKEKGDIPEGYSVSREKKERFSLILESASTNQTSMYLCASSTRDGFYEQYFGPGTRLTVT.

V is TRBV11-2 and J is TRBJ1-1; D is possibly TRBD1 (6 bases). V lost 3 bases, J lost 8 bases, and 10 bases lay in between. From germline, CDR1 is SGHAT and CDR2 FQNNGV. This CDR3 has 12 amino acids. In DNA form, the CDR3 reads TGTGCCAGCAGCTTTGGGGGGCCCGAAGCTTTCTTT. Translated: CASSFGGPEAFF.

The genes are TRBV5-1 and TRBJ1-1; D unresolved. Trimming stripped 2 bases from V and 2 bases from J, with 7 bases between. The CDR3 has 13 residues. CDR1 and CDR2 (germline): SGHRS, YFSETQ. The DNA for the CDR3 is TGCGCCAGCAGCTTTGGCGGAAACACTGAAGCTTTCTTT. Its protein is CASSFGGNTEAFF.

V usage is TRBV6-5 and J usage is TRBJ2-7, with D perhaps matching TRBD1 (6 bases). Germline CDR1 MNHEY, CDR2 SVGAGI. V was pared by 3 bases and J by 1 base, with 13 bases between. The CDR3 covers 15 residues. The CDR3 bases are TGTGCCAGCAGTTATAGCAGGGGAGAATCCTACGAGCAGTACTTC. This encodes CASSYSRGESYEQYF.

The rearrangement uses TRBV9 and TRBJ1-1, with TRBD1 as a possible D gene (5 bases). Germline loops: CDR1 SGDLS, CDR2 YYNGEE. V shed 0 bases and J shed 4 bases, with 10 bases lying between them. The CDR3 runs 14 residues. CDR3 in amino acids: CASSVVGDGTEAFF. CDR3 DNA sequence: TGTGCCAGCAGCGTAGTAGGGGACGGCACTGAAGCTTTCTTT.

This chain joins TRBV11-2 and TRBJ1-2; unclear D gene. The CDR3 covers 15 residues. The V end was cut by 1 base, the J end by 0 bases, with 9 bases between. CDR1 SGHAT and CDR2 FQNNGV come from the germline V gene. The CDR3 coding sequence is TGTGCCAGCAGCTTAGGTTCCAGACCTAACTATGGCTACACCTTC. Its protein is CASSLGSRPNYGYTF.

The gene calls are TRBV25-1 and TRBJ2-2; perhaps TRBD2 as D (5 bases). The V and J ends lost 10 bases and 8 bases respectively, with 14 bases between them. The CDR3 totals 12 residues. Per germline, CDR1 MGHDK and CDR2 SYGVNS. The CDR3 loop reads CATEGGAGELFF. CDR3 bases: TGTGCCACAGAAGGAGGAGCGGGGGAGCTGTTTTTT.

The CDR3 DNA reads TGTGCCAGCAGGCCGCTAGGGACAGGGTACGAGCAGTACTTC. Translation gives CASRPLGTGYEQYF. J is TRBJ2-5 and V is TRBV28; the match to TRBD1 covers 9 bases. The J call may be wrong; the DNA end is better matched by TRBJ2-7. CDR1 and CDR2 from the germline V gene are MDHEN and SYDVKM. This CDR3 comprises 14 residues.

The chain joins TRBV27 to TRBJ2-1; 9 nucleotides line up with TRBD1. The germline V gene encodes CDR1 MNHEY and CDR2 SMNVEV (reference sequence). The CDR3 has 14 amino acids. With V trimmed by 7 bases and J by 8 bases, 9 bases remained unmatched. CDR3 region: CASTSGTGWDEQFF. As DNA, the CDR3 is TGTGCCAGCACTTCCGGGACAGGGTGGGATGAGCAGTTCTTC.

V and J are TRBV7-9 and TRBJ2-7, with D maybe TRBD1 (6 bases). Trimming took 5 bases from V and 6 from J, leaving 26 bases between them. The CDR3 runs to 17 residues. Germline V gene data show CDR1 as SEHNR and CDR2 as FQNEAQ (reference sequence). DNA of the CDR3: TGTGCCAGCAGCCCAGGTTGGGGCACAGGGCTAATCTTCGAGCAGTACTTC. Translating it yields CASSPGWGTGLIFEQYF. Looking up the rest from reference TRBV7-9 and TRBJ2-7 gives the full variable domain: DTGVSQNPRHKITKRGQNVTFRCDPISEHNRLYWYRQTLGQGPEFLTYFQNEAQLEKSRLLSDRFSAERPKGSFSTLEIQRTEQGDSAMYLCASSPGWGTGLIFEQYFGPGTRLTVT.

This chain joins TRBV7-9 and TRBJ2-7, with 11 positions matching TRBD2. V lost 4 bases and J lost 4; bases outside the gene matches: 0. In germline, CDR1 is SEHNR, CDR2 FQNEAQ (reference sequence). This CDR3 contains 13 residues. The CDR3 DNA follows: TGTGCCAGCAGCTCTAGCGGGAGGTACGAGCAGTACTTC. This encodes CASSSSGRYEQYF.

The CDR3 is CASSPWSGNTEAFF. The CDR3 nucleotides read TGTGCCAGCAGCCCTTGGTCCGGGAACACTGAAGCTTTCTTT. This rearrangement joins TRBV9 to TRBJ1-1; no reliable D call. CDR3 length: 14 residues. The V gene lost 4 bases and the J gene lost 1 base, with 11 bases spanning the gap. CDR1 is SGDLS, CDR2 YYNGEE, per germline. The complete variable domain, with remaining parts taken from reference TRBV9 and TRBJ1-1, reads DSGVTQTPKHLITATGQRVTLRCSPRSGDLSVYWYQQSLDQGLQFLIQYYNGEERAKGNILERFSAQQFPDLHSELNLSSLELGDSALYFCASSPWSGNTEAFFGQGTRLTVV.

The chain joins TRBV7-9 to TRBJ2-1, with D possibly matching TRBD2 (5 bases). The V and J ends lost 5 bases and 10 bases respectively, with 9 bases between them. CDR1 SEHNR and CDR2 FQNEAQ come from the germline V gene (reference sequence). This CDR3 comprises 11 residues. CDR3 protein: CASSARGEQFF. The DNA for the CDR3 is TGTGCCAGCAGCGCGCGCGGGGAGCAGTTCTTC.

The rearrangement uses TRBV7-8 and TRBJ2-5, with TRBD2 matching over 12 bases. This CDR3 is built from 17 residues. The junction had 8 bases not matched to a gene; V was cut back by 2 bases and J by 4 bases. Germline assignment: CDR1 SGHVS and CDR2 FQNEAQ. The CDR3, as DNA: TGTGCCAGCAGCTTAAGACTAGCGGGAGTCTTGGGAGAGACCCAGTACTTC. Residues: CASSLRLAGVLGETQYF.

The gene calls are TRBV2 and TRBJ2-7, with D perhaps assigned TRBD1 or TRBD2 (5 bases each). V lost 6 bases, J lost 0 bases, and 18 bases lay in between. The CDR3 has 16 amino acids. Per the germline V gene, CDR1 is SNHLY and CDR2 is FYNNEI. In nucleotides, the CDR3 is TGTGCCAGCAGCCATCCTTCGTGGGGGTCCTCCTACGAGCAGTACTTC. This sequence encodes CASSHPSWGSSYEQYF.

This chain uses TRBV2 with TRBJ1-1; maybe TRBD1 (5 bases). The CDR3 covers 15 residues. With 8 bases removed from V and 4 bases from J, the gap between germline ends came to 20 bases. The germline V gene encodes CDR1 SNHLY and CDR2 FYNNEI. CDR3 nucleotide sequence: TGTGCCAGCGGAGACCCGGGACGGATAGCCACTGAAGCTTTCTTT. Protein sequence: CASGDPGRIATEAFF.

A note on this clone: This could be a read error, since a much larger clone is one nucleotide away. V usage is TRBV25-1 and J usage is TRBJ2-3; maybe TRBD2 (5 bases). Germline V gene sequence: CDR1 MGHDK, CDR2 SYGVNS. The CDR3 extends over 13 amino acids. The V end was cut by 3 bases, the J end by 1 base, with 5 bases between. CDR3 protein: CASSDGGTDTQYF. In DNA form, the CDR3 reads TGTGCCAGCAGTGACGGGGGCACAGATACGCAGTATTTT.

CDR3 in DNA: TGTGCCAGCAGCTTAGGGACAGGGGTTCTCGAGCAGTACTTC. Its translation is CASSLGTGVLEQYF. The rearrangement uses TRBV7-9 and TRBJ2-7, with TRBD1 matching over 9 bases. Germline V gene data show CDR1 as SEHNR and CDR2 as FQNEAQ (reference sequence). Trimming at V came to 1 base and at J to 6 bases, leaving 4 bases not matched to a gene. The CDR3 has 14 residues. Together with reference TRBV7-9 and TRBJ2-7, the CDR3 gives the full variable domain: DTGVSQNPRHKITKRGQNVTFRCDPISEHNRLYWYRQTLGQGPEFLTYFQNEAQLEKSRLLSDRFSAERPKGSFSTLEIQRTEQGDSAMYLCASSLGTGVLEQYFGPGTRLTVT.

V is TRBV9 and J is TRBJ2-7, with a possible D match to TRBD2 (5 bases). CDR1 SGDLS and CDR2 YYNGEE come from the germline V gene. The CDR3 loop spans 13 amino acids. Trimming took 1 base from V and 5 from J, leaving 10 bases between them. DNA of the CDR3: TGTGCCAGCAGCGTAACCAGCGGCCACGAGCAGTACTTC. As protein: CASSVTSGHEQYF.

The V call is TRBV28, the J call TRBJ1-4, with D possibly matching TRBD1 (6 bases). Germline V CDR1 and CDR2: MDHEN, SYDVKM. The CDR3 consists of 15 residues. The chain's CDR3 is CATSWGATTNEKLFF. The DNA for the CDR3 is TGTGCGACTTCCTGGGGGGCTACAACTAATGAAAAACTGTTTTTT.